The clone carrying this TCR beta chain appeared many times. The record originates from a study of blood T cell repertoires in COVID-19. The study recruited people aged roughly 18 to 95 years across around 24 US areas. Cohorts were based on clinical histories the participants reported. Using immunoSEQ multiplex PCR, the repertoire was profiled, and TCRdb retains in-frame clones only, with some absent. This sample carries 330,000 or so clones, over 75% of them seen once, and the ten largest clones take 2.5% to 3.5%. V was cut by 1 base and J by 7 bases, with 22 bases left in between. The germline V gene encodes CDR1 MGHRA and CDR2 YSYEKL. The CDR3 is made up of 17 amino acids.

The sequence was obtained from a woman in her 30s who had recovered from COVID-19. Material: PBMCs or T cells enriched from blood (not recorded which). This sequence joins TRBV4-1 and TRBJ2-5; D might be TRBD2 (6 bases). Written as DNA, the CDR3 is TGCGCCAGCAGCCAAGTATTGTCGTGGGAGCGGGTTGGGACCCAGTACTTC. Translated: CASSQVLSWERVGTQYF.